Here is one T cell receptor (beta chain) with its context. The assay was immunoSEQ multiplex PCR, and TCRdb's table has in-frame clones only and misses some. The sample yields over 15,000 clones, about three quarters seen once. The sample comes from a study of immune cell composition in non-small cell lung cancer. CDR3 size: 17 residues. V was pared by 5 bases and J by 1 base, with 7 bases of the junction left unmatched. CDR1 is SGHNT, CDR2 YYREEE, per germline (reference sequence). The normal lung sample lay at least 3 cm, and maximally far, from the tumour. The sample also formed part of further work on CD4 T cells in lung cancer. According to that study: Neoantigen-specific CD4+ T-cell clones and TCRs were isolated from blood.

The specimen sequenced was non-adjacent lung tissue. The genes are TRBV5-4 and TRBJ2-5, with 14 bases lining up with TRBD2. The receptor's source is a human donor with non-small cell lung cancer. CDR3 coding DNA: TGTGCCAGCAGATCCGGGACTAGCGGGGGCCTCCAAGAGACCCAGTACTTC. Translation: CASRSGTSGGLQETQYF.